A selection of T cell receptor beta chains follows, all from one sample in a study of blood T cells in healthy people across ages. MiXCR was run by TCRdb on the 5' RACE reads, yielding one entry per CDR3 protein. The sample records about 1.5 million distinct CDR3 sequences, about 45% being singletons. The sequenced sample was blood. Every receptor here comes from a woman younger than 35 in good health. The CDR3 runs from the conserved cysteine through the conserved F or W. The order of the fields is CDR3 length, J gene, V gene, CDR3 protein.

16,TRBJ2-4,TRBV20-1,CSAWLADSLSKNIQYF
12,TRBJ2-2,TRBV29-1,CSVSQSSGELFF
15,TRBJ2-2,TRBV27,CASSLFGHETGELFF
13,TRBJ1-2,TRBV7-2,CASSFERVSGYTF
17,TRBJ2-3,TRBV6-1,CASSERSQSSFGLTQYF
15,TRBJ2-1,TRBV7-2,CASSPDRQPYNEQFF
15,TRBJ2-1,TRBV5-1,CASSPYSGARNEQFF
13,TRBJ2-3,TRBV7-2,CASSSSRGDTQYF
14,TRBJ1-6,TRBV14,CASSQGVTYSPLHF
16,-,TRBV20-1,CSARTGLADSYNEQYF
15,TRBJ2-5,TRBV4-3,CASSQDPQGQGTQYF
14,TRBJ2-7,TRBV29-1,CSVALRLAGYEQYF
17,TRBJ2-3,TRBV20-1,CSAQTGLRSFSTDTQYF
14,TRBJ2-1,TRBV29-1,CSYRGSSSYNEQFF
14,-,TRBV12-3/TRBV12-4,CASSPRGRGETQYF
15,TRBJ2-7,TRBV4-3,CASSQAGQGSYEQYF
13,TRBJ2-7,TRBV20-1,CSARDSVSYEQYF
17,TRBJ1-5,TRBV12-3/TRBV12-4,CASSSSGGVLRGQPRHF
17,TRBJ2-2,TRBV12-5,CASGLYSGGAYTGELFF
13,TRBJ2-5,TRBV7-9,CASSTTGGETQYF
18,TRBJ1-2,TRBV5-6,CASSTEKGQGAPNYGYTF
15,TRBJ2-1,TRBV20-1,CSARDKQGIGNEQFF
15,TRBJ2-3,TRBV5-4,CASSLIADSTDTQYF
15,TRBJ1-2,TRBV12-3/TRBV12-4,CASGRMMQPNYGYTF
15,TRBJ1-1,TRBV7-9,CASSQTGGMGTEAFF
15,TRBJ2-5,TRBV4-1,CASSQTTGDQETQYF
14,TRBJ2-5,TRBV20-1,CSNARGGDYNEQYF
14,TRBJ1-3,TRBV29-1,CSGRETGSGNTIYF
15,TRBJ2-7,TRBV6-2/TRBV6-3,CASSYRQGDIYEQYF
13,TRBJ2-7,TRBV6-1,CATSTGVSYEQYF
15,TRBJ2-1,TRBV5-1,CASSRIAGGTNEQFF
13,TRBJ1-6,TRBV6-5,CASRTDGNSPLHF
15,TRBJ2-1,TRBV7-9,CASSPPAGGPNEQFF
17,TRBJ2-3,TRBV9,CASSLASGRARTDTQYF
17,TRBJ1-4,TRBV6-1,CASSRTLGLATNEKLFF
15,TRBJ2-1,TRBV28,CASSFVTSGINEQFF
14,TRBJ2-5,TRBV9,CASSVAGLQETQYF
16,-,TRBV19,CASSKDRGSSYNEQYF
14,TRBJ2-7,TRBV10-3,CAISEGTRPLEQYF
14,TRBJ2-1,TRBV5-1,CASSLVGAHSEQFF
14,TRBJ2-5,TRBV5-1,CASRSITGEETQYF
13,TRBJ2-1,TRBV30,CAWCSLERNEQFF
15,TRBJ1-5,TRBV7-2,CASSPESGIWQPQHF
12,-,TRBV27,CASSLMWGEQYF
15,TRBJ1-1,TRBV6-5,CASSYSRVKNTEAFF
12,TRBJ2-5,TRBV29-1,CSVGLVDYEQYF